This entry is about one T cell receptor beta chain. This specimen comes from a study of T cells in tumors after PD-1 blockade. Study-level information: Peripheral blood samples averaged approximately 35,000 unique clonotypes and about 110,000 templates.

V dropped 1 base and J dropped 7 bases, with 7 bases sitting between them. The CDR3 is 12 amino acids. Germline V gene sequence: CDR1 MGHDK, CDR2 SYGVNS. The repertoire was sequenced with immunoSEQ multiplex PCR; TCRdb's copy has only in-frame clones and lacks some. The data contain some 24,000 clones, around four fifths of them singletons. The sequencing used PBMCs, collected after anti-PD-1 treatment. The source is a human donor with basal cell carcinoma. The J gene is TRBJ1-1, the V gene TRBV25-1; D gene unclear. CDR3 DNA: TGTGCCAGCAGTGAATTCGTAGGTGAAGCTTTCTTT. It encodes CASSEFVGEAFF. The full variable domain, its missing parts supplied by reference TRBV25-1 and TRBJ1-1, is EADIYQTPRYLVIGTGKKITLECSQTMGHDKMYWYQQDPGMELHLIHYSYGVNSTEKGDLSSESTVSRIRTEHFPLTLESARPSHTSQYLCASSEFVGEAFFGQGTRLTVV.